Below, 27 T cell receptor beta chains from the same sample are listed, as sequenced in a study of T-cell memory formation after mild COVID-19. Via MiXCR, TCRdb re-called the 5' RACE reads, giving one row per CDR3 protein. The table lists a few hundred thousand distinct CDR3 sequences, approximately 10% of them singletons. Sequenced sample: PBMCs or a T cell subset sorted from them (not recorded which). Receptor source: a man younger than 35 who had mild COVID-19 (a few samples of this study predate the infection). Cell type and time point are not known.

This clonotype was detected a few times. The CDR3 DNA sequence: TGCGCCAGCAGCTTGACACAGGGCAATGAAGCTTTCTTT. Its protein is CASSLTQGNEAFF. The gene calls are TRBV5-1 and TRBJ1-1; the D gene is possibly TRBD1 (6 bases). Germline V lookup: CDR1 SGHRS, CDR2 YFSETQ. The CDR3 is made up of 13 amino acids. V shed 1 base and J shed 7 bases, with 11 bases lying between them.

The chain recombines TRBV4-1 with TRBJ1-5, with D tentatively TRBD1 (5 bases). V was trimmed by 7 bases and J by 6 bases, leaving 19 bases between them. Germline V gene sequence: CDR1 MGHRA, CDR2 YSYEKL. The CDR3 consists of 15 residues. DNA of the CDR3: TGCGCCAGCACCATGCACGGGGGAGGTAGTCAGCCCCAGCATTTT. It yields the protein CASTMHGGGSQPQHF.

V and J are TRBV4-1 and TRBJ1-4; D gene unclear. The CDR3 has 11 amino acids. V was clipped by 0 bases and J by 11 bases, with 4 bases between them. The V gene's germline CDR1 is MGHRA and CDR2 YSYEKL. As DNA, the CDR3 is TGCGCCAGCAGCCAAGAGACTAAACTGTTTTTT. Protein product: CASSQETKLFF.

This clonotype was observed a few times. CDR3 coding DNA: TGCAGTGCTAGAGATTTTCAGAAGGCCGGGGAGCTGTTTTTT. It encodes CSARDFQKAGELFF. The chain links TRBV20-1 to TRBJ2-2; D is unclear. V was shortened by 0 bases and J by 6 bases, with 11 bases between the two germline ends. Per the germline V gene, CDR1 is DFQATT and CDR2 is SNEGSKA (reference sequence). This CDR3 has 14 residues.

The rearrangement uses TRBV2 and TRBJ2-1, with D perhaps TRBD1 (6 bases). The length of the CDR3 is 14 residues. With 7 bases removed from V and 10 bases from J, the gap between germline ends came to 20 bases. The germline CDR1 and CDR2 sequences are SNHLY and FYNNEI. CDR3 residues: CASTFWGLAEEQFF. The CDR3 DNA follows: TGTGCCAGCACTTTTTGGGGGCTTGCAGAGGAGCAGTTCTTC.

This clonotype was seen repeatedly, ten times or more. As DNA, the CDR3 is TGTGCCACCAGTGATATAGGACAGGGCACAGATACGCAGTATTTT. It specifies CATSDIGQGTDTQYF. This rearrangement joins TRBV24-1 to TRBJ2-3, with 7 bases matching TRBD1. This CDR3 is built from 15 residues. Per germline, CDR1 KGHDR and CDR2 SFDVKD. V gave up 3 bases and J gave up 1 base; unmatched junction bases: 3.

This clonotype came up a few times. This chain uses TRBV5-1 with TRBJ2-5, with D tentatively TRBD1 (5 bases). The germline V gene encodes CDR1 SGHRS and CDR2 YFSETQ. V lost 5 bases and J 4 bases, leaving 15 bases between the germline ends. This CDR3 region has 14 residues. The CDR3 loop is CASSPQGSLETQYF. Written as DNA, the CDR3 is TGCGCCAGCAGTCCTCAGGGTTCTCTAGAGACCCAGTACTTC.

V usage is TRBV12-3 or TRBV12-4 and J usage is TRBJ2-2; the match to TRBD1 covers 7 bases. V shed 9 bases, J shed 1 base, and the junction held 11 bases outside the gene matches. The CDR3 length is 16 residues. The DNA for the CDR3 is TGTGCCAGTTCTCCCCAGGGGGTAAAGAACACCGGGGAGCTGTTTTTT. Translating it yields CASSPQGVKNTGELFF.

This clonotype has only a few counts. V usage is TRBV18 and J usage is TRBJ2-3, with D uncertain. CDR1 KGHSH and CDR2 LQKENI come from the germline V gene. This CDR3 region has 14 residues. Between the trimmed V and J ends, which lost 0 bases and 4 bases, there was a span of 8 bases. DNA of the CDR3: TGTGCCAGCTCACCACCGAACCCGGCAGATACGCAGTATTTT. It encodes CASSPPNPADTQYF.

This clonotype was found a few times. The CDR3 DNA sequence: TGTGCCAGCAGCTTAGCGCTTGGTGGTTCACCCCTCCACTTT. It codes for CASSLALGGSPLHF. This rearrangement joins TRBV7-8 to TRBJ1-6; D is unclear. The CDR3 covers 14 residues. V was shortened by 0 bases and J by 9 bases, with 9 bases between the two germline ends. CDR1 and CDR2 (germline): SGHVS, FQNEAQ.

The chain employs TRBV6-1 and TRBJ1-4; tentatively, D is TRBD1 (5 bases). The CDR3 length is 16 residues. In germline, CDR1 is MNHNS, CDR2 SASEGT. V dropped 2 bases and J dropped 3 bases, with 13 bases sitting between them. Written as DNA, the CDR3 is TGTGCCAGCAGTGAAAGGGGATCCGGGGCTAATGAAAAACTGTTTTTT. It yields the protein CASSERGSGANEKLFF.

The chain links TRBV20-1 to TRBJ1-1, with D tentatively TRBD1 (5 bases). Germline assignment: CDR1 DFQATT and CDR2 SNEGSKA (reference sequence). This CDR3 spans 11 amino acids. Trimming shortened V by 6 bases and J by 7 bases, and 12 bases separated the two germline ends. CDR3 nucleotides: TGCAGTGCGGCCTGGGGGGGTGAAGCTTTCTTT. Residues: CSAAWGGEAFF.

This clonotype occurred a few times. CDR3: CASSPLAGTSGVEDTQYF. DNA of the CDR3: TGTGCCAGCTCACCACTGGCCGGGACTAGCGGGGTTGAAGATACGCAGTATTTT. V is TRBV18 and J is TRBJ2-3; 13 bases align to TRBD2. In germline, CDR1 is KGHSH, CDR2 LQKENI. The CDR3 spans 18 residues. The trim removed 1 base at V and 5 bases at J, leaving 9 bases unmatched.

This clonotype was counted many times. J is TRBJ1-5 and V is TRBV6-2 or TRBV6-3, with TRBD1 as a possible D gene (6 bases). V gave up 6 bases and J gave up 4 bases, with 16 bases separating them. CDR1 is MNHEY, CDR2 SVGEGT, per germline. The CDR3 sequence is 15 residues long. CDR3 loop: CASSYTGTKNQPQHF. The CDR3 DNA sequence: TGTGCCAGCAGCTACACCGGGACAAAGAATCAGCCCCAGCATTTT.

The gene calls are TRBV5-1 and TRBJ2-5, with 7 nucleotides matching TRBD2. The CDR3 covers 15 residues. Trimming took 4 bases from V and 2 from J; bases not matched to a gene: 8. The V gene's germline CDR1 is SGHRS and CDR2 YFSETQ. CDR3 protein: CASSPLGGRQETQYF. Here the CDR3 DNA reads TGCGCCAGCAGCCCGCTGGGGGGGAGGCAAGAGACCCAGTACTTC.

DNA of the CDR3: TGTGCCAGCAGCTTGAGTGGGCATTTGGACACCGGGGAGCTGTTTTTT. This translates into CASSLSGHLDTGELFF. The V call is TRBV5-6, the J call TRBJ2-2; D is unresolved. Germline CDR1 SGHDT, CDR2 YYEEEE. The CDR3 covers 16 residues. Trimming removed 1 base from V and 3 bases from J, with 13 bases in between.

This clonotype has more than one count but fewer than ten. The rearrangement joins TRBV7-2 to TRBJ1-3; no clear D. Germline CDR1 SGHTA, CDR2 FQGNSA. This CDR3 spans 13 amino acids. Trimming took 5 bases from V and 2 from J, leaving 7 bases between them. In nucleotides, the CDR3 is TGTGCCAGCAGCCCCAATGCTGGAAACACCATATATTTT. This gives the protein CASSPNAGNTIYF.

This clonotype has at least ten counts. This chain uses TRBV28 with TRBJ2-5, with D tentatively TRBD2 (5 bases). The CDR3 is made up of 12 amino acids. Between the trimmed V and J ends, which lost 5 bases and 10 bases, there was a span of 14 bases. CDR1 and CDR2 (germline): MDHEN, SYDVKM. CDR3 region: CASSPSGPHQYF. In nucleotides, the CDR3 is TGTGCCAGCAGTCCGAGCGGACCACACCAGTACTTC. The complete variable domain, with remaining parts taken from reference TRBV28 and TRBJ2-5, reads DVKVTQSSRYLVKRTGEKVFLECVQDMDHENMFWYRQDPGLGLRLIYFSYDVKMKEKGDIPEGYSVSREKKERFSLILESASTNQTSMYLCASSPSGPHQYFGPGTRLLVL.

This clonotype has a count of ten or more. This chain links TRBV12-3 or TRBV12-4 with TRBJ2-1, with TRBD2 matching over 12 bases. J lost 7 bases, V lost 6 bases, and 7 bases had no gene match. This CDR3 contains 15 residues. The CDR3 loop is CASSPPSGGVNEQFF. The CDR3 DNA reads TGTGCCAGCAGCCCCCCTAGCGGGGGGGTTAATGAGCAGTTCTTC.

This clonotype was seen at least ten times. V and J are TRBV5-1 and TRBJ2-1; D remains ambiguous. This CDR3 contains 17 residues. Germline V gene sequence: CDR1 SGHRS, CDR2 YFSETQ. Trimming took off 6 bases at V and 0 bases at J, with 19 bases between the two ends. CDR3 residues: CASNPRQVGSSYNEQFF. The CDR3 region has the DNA TGCGCCAGCAACCCCCGGCAGGTGGGAAGCTCCTACAATGAGCAGTTCTTC.

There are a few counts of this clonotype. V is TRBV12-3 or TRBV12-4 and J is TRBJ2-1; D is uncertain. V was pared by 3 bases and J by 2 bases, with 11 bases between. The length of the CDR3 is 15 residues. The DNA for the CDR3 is TGTGCCAGCAGTTTGGATAGAATCCCCTACAATGAGCAGTTCTTC. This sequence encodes CASSLDRIPYNEQFF.

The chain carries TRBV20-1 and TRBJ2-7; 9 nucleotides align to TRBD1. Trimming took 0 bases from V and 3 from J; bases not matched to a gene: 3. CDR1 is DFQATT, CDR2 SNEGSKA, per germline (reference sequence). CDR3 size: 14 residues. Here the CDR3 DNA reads TGCAGTGCTAGAGATCTGACAGGGGGCTACGAGCAGTACTTC. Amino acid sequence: CSARDLTGGYEQYF.

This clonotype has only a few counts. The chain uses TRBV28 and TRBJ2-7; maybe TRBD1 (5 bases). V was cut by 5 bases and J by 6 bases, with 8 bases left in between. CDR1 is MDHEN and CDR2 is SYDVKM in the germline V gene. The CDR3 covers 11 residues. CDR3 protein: CASSRQGEQYF. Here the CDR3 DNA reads TGTGCCAGCAGTCGCCAGGGCGAGCAGTACTTC.

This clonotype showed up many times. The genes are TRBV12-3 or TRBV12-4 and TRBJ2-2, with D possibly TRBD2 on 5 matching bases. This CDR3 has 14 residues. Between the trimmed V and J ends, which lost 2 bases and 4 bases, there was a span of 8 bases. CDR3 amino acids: CASSLRESTGELFF. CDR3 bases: TGTGCCAGCAGTTTAAGGGAGAGCACCGGGGAGCTGTTTTTT.

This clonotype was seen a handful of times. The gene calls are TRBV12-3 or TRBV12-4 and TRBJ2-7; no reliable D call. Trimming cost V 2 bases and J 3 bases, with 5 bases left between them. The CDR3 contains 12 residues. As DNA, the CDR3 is TGTGCCAGCAGTTTAAGGTTCTACGAGCAGTACTTC. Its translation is CASSLRFYEQYF.

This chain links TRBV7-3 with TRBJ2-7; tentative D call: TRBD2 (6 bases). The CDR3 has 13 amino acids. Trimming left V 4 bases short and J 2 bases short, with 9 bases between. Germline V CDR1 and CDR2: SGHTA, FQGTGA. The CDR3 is CASSSGLTYEQYV. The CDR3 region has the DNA TGTGCCAGCAGCTCGGGACTTACCTACGAGCAGTACGTC.

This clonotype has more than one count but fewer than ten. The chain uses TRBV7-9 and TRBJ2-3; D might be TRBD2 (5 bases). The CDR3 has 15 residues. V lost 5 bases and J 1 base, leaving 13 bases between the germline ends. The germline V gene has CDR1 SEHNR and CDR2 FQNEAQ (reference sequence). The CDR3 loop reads CASSHRGPRTDTQYF. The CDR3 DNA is TGTGCCAGCAGCCACAGAGGGCCTCGCACAGATACGCAGTATTTT.